This note documents a single T cell receptor (beta chain) sequence. Antigen unknown. Measured with immunoSEQ multiplex PCR; TCRdb has only the in-frame clones, and not every one. Here the sample spans some 70,000 clones, around 87% being singletons. This specimen comes from a study of lymphopenia after photon versus proton radiotherapy. V lost 1 base and J lost 3, with 16 bases in between. In germline, CDR1 is LNHNV, CDR2 YYDKDF (reference sequence). The CDR3 has 16 residues. Study-level points and caveats: After the lymphocyte nadir, photon-treated repertoires showed oligoclonal expansion, especially of CD8+ Temra cells. A bigger post-nadir fall in TCR diversity correlated inversely with survival time in deceased patients. Proton therapy kept repertoires fairly stable, unlike photons, which gained effector/memory cells.

The material was peripheral blood, obtained from a patient treated with proton-based radiotherapy. The J gene is TRBJ2-7, the V gene TRBV15; tentative D call: TRBD1 (5 bases). The TCR comes from a man older than 75 with esophageal cancer. The CDR3 sequence is CATSRGTGHQDYEQYF. The CDR3 nucleotides are TGTGCCACCAGCAGAGGGACCGGACATCAAGACTACGAGCAGTACTTC.